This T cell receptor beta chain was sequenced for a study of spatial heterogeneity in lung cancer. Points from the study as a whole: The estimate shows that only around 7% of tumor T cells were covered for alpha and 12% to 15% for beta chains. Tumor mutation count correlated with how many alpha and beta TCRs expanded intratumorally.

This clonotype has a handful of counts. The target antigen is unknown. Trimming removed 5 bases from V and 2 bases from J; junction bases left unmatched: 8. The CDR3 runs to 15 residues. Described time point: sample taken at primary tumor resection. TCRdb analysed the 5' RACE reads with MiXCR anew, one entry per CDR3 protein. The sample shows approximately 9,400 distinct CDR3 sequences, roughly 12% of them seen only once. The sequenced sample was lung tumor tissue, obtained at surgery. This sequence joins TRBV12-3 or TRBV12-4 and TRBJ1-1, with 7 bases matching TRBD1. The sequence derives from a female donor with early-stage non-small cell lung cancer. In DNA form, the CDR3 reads TGTGCCAGCAGTCGAGGCGGGACAGCCAACACTGAAGCTTTCTTT. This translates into CASSRGGTANTEAFF.